The clone carrying this T cell receptor (beta chain) was observed at least ten times. Its antigen is not identified. This sample is drawn from a study of regulatory T cells in long-lasting Graves disease. Study-level findings and limits: Favored gene segments in persistent disease were TRBV28, TRBJ1-2 and TRBJ2-5.

In building TCR beta libraries, iRepertoire HTBI primers were used together with Arm-PCR of CDR3 regions. Each CDR3 protein gets one entry after TCRdb re-called the multiplex PCR reads with MiXCR. This table holds more than 650,000 distinct CDR3 sequences, around 30% found once. Germline CDR1 MNHNS, CDR2 SASEGT. The CDR3 spans 16 residues. J gave up 2 bases and V 6 bases, and 11 bases lay outside the gene matches. Time point of the sample: persistent/refractory GD, antithyroid drugs over 5 years with positive TRAb. The TCR library was prepared using RNA isolated from PBMCs. The chain recombines TRBV6-1 with TRBJ2-7; TRBD1 agrees at 9 bases. Material: peripheral blood mononuclear cells (PBMCs), obtained when the disease was refractory, from a patient treated with antithyroid drugs. The origin of this receptor is a female donor with Graves disease. The CDR3 DNA sequence: TGTGCCAGCAGAAAGGGACAGGGAGGCGGAACCTACGAGCAGTACTTC. Translated: CASRKGQGGGTYEQYF.